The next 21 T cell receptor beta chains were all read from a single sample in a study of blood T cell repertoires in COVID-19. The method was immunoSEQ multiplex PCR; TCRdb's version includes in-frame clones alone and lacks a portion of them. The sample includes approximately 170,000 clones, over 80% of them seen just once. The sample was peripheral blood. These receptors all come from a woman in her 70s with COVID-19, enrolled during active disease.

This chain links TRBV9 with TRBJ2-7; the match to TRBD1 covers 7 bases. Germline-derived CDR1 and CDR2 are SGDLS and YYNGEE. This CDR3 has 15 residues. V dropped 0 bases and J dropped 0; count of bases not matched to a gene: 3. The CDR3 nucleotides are TGTGCCAGCAGCGTAGCTACAGGGGACTCCTACGAGCAGTACTTC. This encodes CASSVATGDSYEQYF.

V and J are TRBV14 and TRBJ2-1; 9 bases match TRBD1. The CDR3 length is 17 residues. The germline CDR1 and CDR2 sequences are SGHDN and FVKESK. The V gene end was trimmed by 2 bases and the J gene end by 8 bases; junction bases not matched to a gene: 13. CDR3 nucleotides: TGTGCCAGCAGCCAATACAGGGGGCGCGGGTTTCACGATGAGCAGTTCTTC. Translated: CASSQYRGRGFHDEQFF.

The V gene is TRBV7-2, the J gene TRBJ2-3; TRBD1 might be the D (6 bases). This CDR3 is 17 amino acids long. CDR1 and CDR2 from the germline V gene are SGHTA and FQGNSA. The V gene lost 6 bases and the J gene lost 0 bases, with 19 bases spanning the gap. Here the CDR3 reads CASRFAGQTLSTDTQYF. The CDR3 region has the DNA TGTGCCAGCAGGTTTGCCGGACAGACACTTAGCACAGATACGCAGTATTTT.

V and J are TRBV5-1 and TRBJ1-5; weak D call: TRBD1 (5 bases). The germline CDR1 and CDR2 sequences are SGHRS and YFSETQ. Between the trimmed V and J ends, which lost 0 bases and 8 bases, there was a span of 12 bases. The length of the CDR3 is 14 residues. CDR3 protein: CASSLEGREEPQHF. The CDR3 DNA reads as TGCGCCAGCAGCTTGGAGGGCAGGGAGGAGCCCCAGCATTTT.

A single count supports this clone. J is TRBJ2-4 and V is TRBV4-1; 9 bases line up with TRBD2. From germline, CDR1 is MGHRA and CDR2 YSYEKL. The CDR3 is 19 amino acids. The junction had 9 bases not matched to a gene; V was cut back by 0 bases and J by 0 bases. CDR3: CASSQDRELAGRAKNIQYF. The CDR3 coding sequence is TGCGCCAGCAGCCAAGATCGGGAGCTAGCGGGACGAGCCAAAAACATTCAGTACTTC.

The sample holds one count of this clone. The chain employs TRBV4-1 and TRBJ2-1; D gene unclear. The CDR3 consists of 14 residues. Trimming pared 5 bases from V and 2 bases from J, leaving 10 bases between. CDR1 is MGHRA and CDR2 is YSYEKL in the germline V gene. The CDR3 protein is CASSGAAPYNEQFF. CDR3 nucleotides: TGCGCCAGCAGCGGTGCGGCACCCTACAATGAGCAGTTCTTC.

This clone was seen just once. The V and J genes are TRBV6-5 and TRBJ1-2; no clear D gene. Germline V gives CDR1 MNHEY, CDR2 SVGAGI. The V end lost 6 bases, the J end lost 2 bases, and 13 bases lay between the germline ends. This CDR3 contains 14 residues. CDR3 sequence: CASRGSGRNYGYTF. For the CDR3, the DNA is TGTGCCAGCAGAGGTAGCGGACGGAACTATGGCTACACCTTC.

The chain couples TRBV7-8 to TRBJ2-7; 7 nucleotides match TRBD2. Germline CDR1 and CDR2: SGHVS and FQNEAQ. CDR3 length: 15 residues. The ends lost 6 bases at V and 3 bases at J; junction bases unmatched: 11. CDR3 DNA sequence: TGTGCCAGCAGTCTTGAGGCGGGAGAGTTCTACGAGCAGTACTTC. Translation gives CASSLEAGEFYEQYF.

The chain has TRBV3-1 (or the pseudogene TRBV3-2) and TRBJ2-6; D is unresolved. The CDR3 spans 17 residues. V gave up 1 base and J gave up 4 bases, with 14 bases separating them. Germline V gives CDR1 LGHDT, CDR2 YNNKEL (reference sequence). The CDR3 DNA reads TGTGCCAGCAGCCAAGCCTCCGACTTCGCCGGGGCCAACGTCCTGACTTTC. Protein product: CASSQASDFAGANVLTF.

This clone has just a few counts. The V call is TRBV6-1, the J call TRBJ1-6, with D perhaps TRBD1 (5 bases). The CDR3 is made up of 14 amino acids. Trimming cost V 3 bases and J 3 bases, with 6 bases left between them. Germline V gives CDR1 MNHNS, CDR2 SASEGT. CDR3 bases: TGTGCCAGCAGTGACAGGGTCTATAATTCACCCCTCCACTTT. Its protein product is CASSDRVYNSPLHF.

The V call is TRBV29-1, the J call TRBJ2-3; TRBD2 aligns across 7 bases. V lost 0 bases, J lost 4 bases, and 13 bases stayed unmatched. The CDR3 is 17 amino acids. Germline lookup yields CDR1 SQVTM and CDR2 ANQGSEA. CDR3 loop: CSVEDNKRGSSPDTQYF. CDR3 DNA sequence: TGCAGCGTTGAAGATAATAAGCGGGGATCATCCCCAGATACGCAGTATTTT.

The CDR3 loop reads CASSHRRDSLSYGYTF. Written as DNA, the CDR3 is TGTGCCAGCAGCCACCGTCGGGACAGCTTATCCTATGGCTACACCTTC. This chain links TRBV16 with TRBJ1-2; 7 bases match TRBD1. With 3 bases clipped from V and 4 bases from J, the junction kept 11 bases outside the gene matches. CDR1 is KGHSY and CDR2 is FQNENV in the germline V gene. The CDR3 sequence is 16 residues long. Variable domain in full (rest from reference TRBV16 and TRBJ1-2): GEEVAQTPKHLVRGEGQKAKLYCAPIKGHSYVFWYQQVLKNEFKFLISFQNENVFDETGMPKERFSAKCLPNSPCSLEIQATKLEDSAVYFCASSHRRDSLSYGYTFGSGTRLTVV.

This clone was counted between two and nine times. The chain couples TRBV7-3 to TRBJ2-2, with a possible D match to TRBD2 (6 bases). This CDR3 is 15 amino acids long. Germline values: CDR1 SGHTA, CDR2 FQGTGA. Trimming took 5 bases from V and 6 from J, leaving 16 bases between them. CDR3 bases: TGTGCCAGCAGCCTAAGACTGGGGGGTCCCGGGGAGCTGTTTTTT. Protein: CASSLRLGGPGELFF.

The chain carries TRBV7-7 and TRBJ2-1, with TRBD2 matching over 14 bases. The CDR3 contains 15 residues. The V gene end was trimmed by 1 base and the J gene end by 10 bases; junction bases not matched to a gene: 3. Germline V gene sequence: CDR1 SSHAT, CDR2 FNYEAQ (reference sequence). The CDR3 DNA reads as TGTGCCAGCAGCTTAGAGGGACTAGCGGGAGAGGAGCAGTTCTTC. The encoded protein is CASSLEGLAGEEQFF.

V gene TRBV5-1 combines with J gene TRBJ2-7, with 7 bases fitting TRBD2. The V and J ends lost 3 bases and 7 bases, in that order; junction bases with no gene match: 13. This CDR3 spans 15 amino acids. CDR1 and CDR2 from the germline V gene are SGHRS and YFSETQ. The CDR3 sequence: CASSSTSGEGGEQYF. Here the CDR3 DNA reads TGCGCCAGCAGCTCAACGAGCGGGGAGGGCGGTGAGCAGTACTTC.

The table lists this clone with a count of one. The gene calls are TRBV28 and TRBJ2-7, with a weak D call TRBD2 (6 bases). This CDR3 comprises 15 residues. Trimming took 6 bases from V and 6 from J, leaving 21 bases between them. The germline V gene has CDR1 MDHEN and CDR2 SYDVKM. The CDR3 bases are TGTGCCAGCAGCCGAACCTCGGGGGTTTGGGGCGAGCAGTACTTC. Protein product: CASSRTSGVWGEQYF.

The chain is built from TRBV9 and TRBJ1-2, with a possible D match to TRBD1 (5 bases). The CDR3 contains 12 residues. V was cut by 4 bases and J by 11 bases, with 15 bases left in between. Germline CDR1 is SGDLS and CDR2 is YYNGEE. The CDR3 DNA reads TGTGCCAGCAGCCTGAGGAGGGGAGATTACACCTTC. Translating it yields CASSLRRGDYTF.

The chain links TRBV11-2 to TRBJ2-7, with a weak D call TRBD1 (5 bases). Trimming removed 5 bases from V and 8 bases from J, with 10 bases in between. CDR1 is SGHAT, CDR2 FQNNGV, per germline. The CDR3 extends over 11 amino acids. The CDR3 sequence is CASSPKGQQYF. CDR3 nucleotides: TGTGCCAGCAGCCCAAAGGGGCAGCAGTACTTC.

CDR3 bases: TGCGCCAGCAGCCTGCTAGCGGGAGTTGGTGAAGATACGCAGTATTTT. Protein product: CASSLLAGVGEDTQYF. The chain employs TRBV5-1 and TRBJ2-3; 10 nucleotides align to TRBD2. V shed 4 bases, J shed 5 bases, and the junction held 10 bases outside the gene matches. The CDR3 covers 16 residues. Germline V gene data show CDR1 as SGHRS and CDR2 as YFSETQ.

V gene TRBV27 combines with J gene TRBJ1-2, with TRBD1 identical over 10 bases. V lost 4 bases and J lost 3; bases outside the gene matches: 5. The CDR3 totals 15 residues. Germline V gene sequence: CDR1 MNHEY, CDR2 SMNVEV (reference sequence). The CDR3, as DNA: TGTGCCAGCAGTTCCCGGGACAGGGGTTACTATGGCTACACCTTC. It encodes CASSSRDRGYYGYTF.

In DNA form, the CDR3 reads TGTGCCACCAGTGATCCGAGGGGGGGGATCTCAGGCAATGAGCAGTTCTTC. It codes for CATSDPRGGISGNEQFF. The chain combines TRBV24-1 with TRBJ2-1, with D possibly matching TRBD2 (7 bases). Deletions cut 3 bases from V and 6 bases from J, with 20 bases between. Germline V CDR1 and CDR2: KGHDR, SFDVKD. This CDR3 region has 17 residues.